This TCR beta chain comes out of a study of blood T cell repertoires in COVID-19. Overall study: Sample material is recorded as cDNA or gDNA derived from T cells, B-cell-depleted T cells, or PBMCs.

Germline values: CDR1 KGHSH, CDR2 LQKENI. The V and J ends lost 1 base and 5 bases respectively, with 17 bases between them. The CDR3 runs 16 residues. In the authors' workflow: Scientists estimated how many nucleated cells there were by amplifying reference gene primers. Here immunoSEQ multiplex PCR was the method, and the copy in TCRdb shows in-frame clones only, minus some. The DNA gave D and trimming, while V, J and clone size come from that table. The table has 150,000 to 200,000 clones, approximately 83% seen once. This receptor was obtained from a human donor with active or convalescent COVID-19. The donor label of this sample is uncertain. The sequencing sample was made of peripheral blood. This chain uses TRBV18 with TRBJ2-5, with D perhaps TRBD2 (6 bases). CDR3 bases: TGTGCCAGCTCACCACTTGCCGGGGGAGTGGGGGAGACCCAGTACTTC. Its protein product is CASSPLAGGVGETQYF.